The clone carrying this T cell receptor (beta chain) was found once. The antigen is not known. The entry originates in a study of B cell selection in AIRE deficiency. The CDR3 spans 13 residues. V dropped 2 bases and J dropped 5 bases, with 9 bases sitting between them. Per germline, CDR1 MDHEN and CDR2 SYDVKM. The assay was immunoSEQ multiplex PCR, and TCRdb's table has in-frame clones only and misses some. Among around 20,000 clones, approximately 94% were seen once, and the ten largest hold under 0.9%. Study-wide results and caveats: About 30.6% of healthy-shared Treg sequences were found among patient Tconv cells. With only TCRbeta sequenced, less than 45% of shared healthy Treg sequences overlapped Tconv. Only about a tenth of 3,500 to 4,500 shared Treg sequences were patient-specific; less than 40% healthy-specific.

Regulatory T cells were sorted as CD4+CD25hiCD127low/negative cells. Unrelated healthy donors provided the controls. Sequencing was performed on CD4+CD25+ Tregs sorted from PBMCs. The sequence derives from a human donor in good health. The rearrangement joins TRBV28 to TRBJ2-5, with D hard to call. DNA for the CDR3: TGTGCCAGCAGTTTACCCGTCGGGGAGACCCAGTACTTC. Protein sequence: CASSLPVGETQYF.